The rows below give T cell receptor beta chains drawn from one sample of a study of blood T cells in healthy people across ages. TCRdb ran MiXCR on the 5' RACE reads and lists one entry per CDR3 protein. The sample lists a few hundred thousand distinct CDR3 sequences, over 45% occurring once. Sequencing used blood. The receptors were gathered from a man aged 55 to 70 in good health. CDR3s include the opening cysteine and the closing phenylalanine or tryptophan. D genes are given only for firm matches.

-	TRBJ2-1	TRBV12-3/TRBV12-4	CASSLHGVNEQFF
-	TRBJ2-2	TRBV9	CASSVSAVNTGELFF
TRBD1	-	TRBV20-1	CSATKGQGAYEQYF
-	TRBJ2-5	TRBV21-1	CASSKELGCETQYF
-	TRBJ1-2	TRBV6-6	CASSSAGAVGYGYTF
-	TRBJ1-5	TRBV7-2	CASSLATAIRQPQHF
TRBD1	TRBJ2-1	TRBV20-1	CSASRDRGQNEQFF
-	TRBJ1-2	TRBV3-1	CASSQRAGGEAAYGYTF
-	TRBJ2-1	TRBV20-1	CSASYPASPNEQFF
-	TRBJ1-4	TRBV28	CASSLTEQLFF
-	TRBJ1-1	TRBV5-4	CASSFSGTEAFF
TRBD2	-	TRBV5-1	CASRERGGKETQYF
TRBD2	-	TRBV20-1	CSVSGAYNEQYF
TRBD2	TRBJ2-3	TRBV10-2	CASSGQTSGTQYF
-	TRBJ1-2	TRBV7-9	CASSFRGDGYTF
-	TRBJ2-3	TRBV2	CASRQGTGTDTQYF
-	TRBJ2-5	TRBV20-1	CSALLGSDDEQYF
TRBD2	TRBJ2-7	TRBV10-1	CASSVLAVYEQYF
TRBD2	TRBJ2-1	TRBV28	CASSLIGSLAVAAGEEFF
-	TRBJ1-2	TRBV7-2	CASSLGPPGGYTF
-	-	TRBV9	CASSERPRSEQYF
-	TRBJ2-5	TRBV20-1	CSARSPPAFQETQYF
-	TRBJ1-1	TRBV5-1	CASSLGDRKADTEAFF
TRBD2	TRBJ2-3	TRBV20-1	CSARPLAGAPTRDTQYF
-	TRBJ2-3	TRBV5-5	CASSLGSMATDTQYF
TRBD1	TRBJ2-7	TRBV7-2	CASSLRVGTGMSEQYF
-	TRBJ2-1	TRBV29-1	CSAQTGRGTNEQFF
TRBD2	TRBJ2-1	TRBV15	CATSNPVSSGRNEQFF
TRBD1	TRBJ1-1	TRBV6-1	CASSWTGMDAFF